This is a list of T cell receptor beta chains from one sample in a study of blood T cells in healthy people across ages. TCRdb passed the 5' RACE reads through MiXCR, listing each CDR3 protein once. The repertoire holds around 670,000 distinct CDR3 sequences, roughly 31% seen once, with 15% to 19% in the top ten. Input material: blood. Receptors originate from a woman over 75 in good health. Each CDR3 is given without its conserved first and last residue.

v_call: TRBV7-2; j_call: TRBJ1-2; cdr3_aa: ASSGVGPGYT
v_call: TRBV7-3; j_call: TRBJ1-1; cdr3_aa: ASSFGRDTEAF
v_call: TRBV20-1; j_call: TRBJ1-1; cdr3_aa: SAPTGGISEAF
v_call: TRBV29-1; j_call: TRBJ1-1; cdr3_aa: SAHLIMGNTEAF
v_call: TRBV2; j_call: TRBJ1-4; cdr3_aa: ASLPVGVGTNEKLF
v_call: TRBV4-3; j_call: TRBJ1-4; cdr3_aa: ASSPGTSTNEKLF
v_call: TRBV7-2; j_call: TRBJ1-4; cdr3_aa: ASSPHSTNNEKLF
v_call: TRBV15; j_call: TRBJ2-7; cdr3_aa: ATSREGRFFYEQY
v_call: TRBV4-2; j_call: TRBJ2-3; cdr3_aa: ASSQDQISGGTDTQY
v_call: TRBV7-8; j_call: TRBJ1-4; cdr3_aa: ASSHGTGTNEKLF
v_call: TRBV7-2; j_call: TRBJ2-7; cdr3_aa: ASSILSGQSTYEQY
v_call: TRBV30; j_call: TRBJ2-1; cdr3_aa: ARSRGRSYNEQF
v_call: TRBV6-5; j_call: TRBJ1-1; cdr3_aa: ASSRGTENTEAF
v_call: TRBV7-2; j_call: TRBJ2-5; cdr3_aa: ASSSAVGDEQY
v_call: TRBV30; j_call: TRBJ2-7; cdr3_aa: AWSDRVRLYEQY
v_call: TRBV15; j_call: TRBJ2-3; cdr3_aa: ATSRDGGTGGRADTQY
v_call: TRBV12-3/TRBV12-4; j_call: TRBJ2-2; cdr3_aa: ASSFQRGYTGELF
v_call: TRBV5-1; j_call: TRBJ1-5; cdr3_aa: ASSFGQGDQPQH
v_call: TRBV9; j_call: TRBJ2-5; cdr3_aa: ASSVAPSGGVEETRY
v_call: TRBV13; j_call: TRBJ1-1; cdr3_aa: ASSFWVLNTEAF
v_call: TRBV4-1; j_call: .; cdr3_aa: ASSRQGGDEQY
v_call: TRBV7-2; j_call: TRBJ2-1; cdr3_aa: ASSLFGTSGGNEQF